These T cell receptor beta chains were read from a single sample in a study of cytomegalovirus exposure and HLA in healthy donors. This table comes from immunoSEQ multiplex PCR, and its TCRdb copy is limited to in-frame clones, with some not included. Of some 250,000 clones listed, around 87% are singletons. Sequenced sample: PBMCs. All receptors come from a woman in her twenties or thirties in good health and CMV-seropositive. The CDR3 runs from the conserved cysteine through the conserved F or W. D genes are given only for firm matches. Not every row has a clone size; where given, it reads once, few, many or a size class.

clone size	D gene	V gene	J gene	CDR3 protein
-	-	TRBV29-1	TRBJ2-7	CSVELRDNNYEQYF
-	TRBD2	TRBV6-5	TRBJ2-5	CASSYSWREGPETQYF
few	TRBD1	TRBV5-1	TRBJ1-2	CASSLDPDRGYTF
-	TRBD2	TRBV4-2	TRBJ2-3	CASSHQTSGRAPDTQYF
-	-	TRBV6-1	TRBJ1-4	CASIFLRGTNEKLFF
-	-	TRBV19	TRBJ1-5	CASTPSFNQPQHF
-	TRBD1	TRBV28	TRBJ2-4	CASNLDRGPYIQYF
-	TRBD1	TRBV27	TRBJ1-5	CASGQGQPQHF
-	TRBD1	TRBV19	TRBJ2-2	CATKQLGQGNTGELFF
-	-	TRBV7-8	TRBJ2-7	CASSQVGAYEQYF
-	-	TRBV6-1	TRBJ1-2	CASRAQGGNYGYTF
-	-	TRBV7-3	TRBJ2-1	CASSSSPSPHNEQFF
many	TRBD2	TRBV9	TRBJ2-4	CASSYGLAEPYNQYF
-	TRBD1	TRBV6-5	TRBJ2-1	CASSYSRGTEVDEQFF
-	TRBD2	TRBV5-1	TRBJ2-5	CASSPGVAGDGEETQYF
-	TRBD1	TRBV27	TRBJ1-1	CASSPGTENTEAFF
few	-	TRBV6-1	TRBJ1-1	CASSEGDFLNTEAFF